Listed here are 14 T cell receptor beta chains from one sample, sequenced in a study of blood T cell repertoires in COVID-19. Profiling relied on immunoSEQ multiplex PCR, and the TCRdb table lists in-frame clones only, not all of them. Here the sample spans more than 15,000 clones, about 88% being singletons. Sequenced material: peripheral blood. The source is a man aged 40-50 years with active COVID-19.

The chain employs TRBV4-1 and TRBJ1-4, with unresolved D. The V gene lost 4 bases and the J gene lost 0 bases, with 9 bases spanning the gap. Germline loops: CDR1 MGHRA, CDR2 YSYEKL. CDR3 length: 15 amino acids. CDR3 sequence reads: CASSLTTPTNEKLFF. The CDR3 DNA sequence: TGCGCCAGCAGCCTAACGACTCCAACTAATGAAAAACTGTTTTTT.

The genes are TRBV6-5 and TRBJ2-1; D might be TRBD1 (6 bases). V was cut by 6 bases and J by 9 bases, with 12 bases left in between. CDR1 MNHEY and CDR2 SVGAGI come from the germline V gene. The CDR3 length is 12 residues. The chain's CDR3 is CASRQGRSEQFF. The CDR3 DNA reads TGTGCCAGCAGACAGGGAAGGAGTGAGCAGTTCTTC.

The rearrangement links TRBV4-2 to TRBJ1-6; 11 bases align to TRBD1. Germline loops: CDR1 LGHNA, CDR2 YNFKEQ. The CDR3 totals 16 residues. The ends lost 4 bases at V and 10 bases at J; junction bases unmatched: 9. This CDR3 reads CASSPVPGQGDSPLHF. The CDR3 DNA reads as TGTGCCAGCAGCCCGGTTCCGGGACAGGGGGACTCACCCCTCCACTTT.

CDR3 region: CASSLIGWASGRTNNEQFF. In nucleotides, the CDR3 is TGTGCCAGCAGCTTAATTGGTTGGGCTAGCGGGAGAACTAACAATGAGCAGTTCTTC. The chain has TRBV7-3 and TRBJ2-1; 10 nucleotides align to TRBD2. V trimming: 1 base; J trimming: 5 bases; junction bases outside the gene matches: 14. Germline values: CDR1 SGHTA, CDR2 FQGTGA. This CDR3 has 19 residues.

The V and J genes are TRBV18 and TRBJ2-3; TRBD2 matches at 8 bases. J lost 1 base, V lost 10 bases, and 7 bases had no gene match. Germline V lookup: CDR1 KGHSH, CDR2 LQKENI. This CDR3 contains 14 residues. The CDR3 loop is CATKGSGGTDTQYF. For the CDR3, the DNA is TGTGCCACTAAAGGTAGCGGGGGCACAGATACGCAGTATTTT.

V and J are TRBV19 and TRBJ1-3, with D perhaps matching TRBD1 (5 bases). Germline-derived CDR1 and CDR2 are LNHDA and SQIVND (reference sequence). V lost 7 bases and J lost 0, with 13 bases in between. The CDR3 length is 15 residues. The CDR3 loop reads CASTLHRISGNTIYF. As DNA, the CDR3 is TGTGCCAGTACCCTACACAGGATCTCTGGAAACACCATATATTTT.

In the case of this clone: Other DNA sequences in this sample translate to the same CDR3. The chain is built from TRBV6-4 and TRBJ1-1, with a possible D match to TRBD1 (6 bases). The CDR3 contains 13 residues. CDR1 MRHNA and CDR2 SNTAGT come from the germline V gene. V shed 6 bases and J shed 2 bases, with 10 bases lying between them. The CDR3 loop is CASSLTGNTEAFF. The CDR3 DNA reads as TGTGCCAGCAGCTTGACAGGTAACACTGAAGCTTTCTTT.

The gene calls are TRBV7-9 and TRBJ1-1, with 8 bases aligning to TRBD1. The junction had 8 bases not matched to a gene; V was cut back by 7 bases and J by 1 base. CDR3 size: 15 residues. Looked up from germline, CDR1 is SEHNR and CDR2 is FQNEAQ (reference sequence). CDR3 sequence (DNA): TGTGCCAGCAACCGCGGGGACAGGCGGAACACTGAAGCTTTCTTT. It yields the protein CASNRGDRRNTEAFF.

The gene calls are TRBV19 and TRBJ2-7, with no clear D. This CDR3 is 14 amino acids long. Between the trimmed V and J ends, which lost 5 bases and 2 bases, there was a span of 13 bases. Germline V gene lookup returns CDR1 LNHDA and CDR2 SQIVND (reference sequence). The CDR3 here is CASSSPGRTYEQYF. The CDR3 DNA sequence: TGTGCCAGTAGTTCCCCGGGTAGAACCTACGAGCAGTACTTC.

The rearrangement links TRBV7-9 to TRBJ1-2; maybe TRBD1 (5 bases). This CDR3 spans 13 amino acids. V shed 4 bases and J shed 9 bases, with 15 bases lying between them. Germline lookup yields CDR1 SEHNR and CDR2 FQNEAQ (reference sequence). The CDR3 here is CASSSDGGKRYTF. The CDR3 coding sequence is TGTGCCAGCAGCTCTGACGGGGGGAAGCGCTACACCTTC.

This chain joins TRBV19 and TRBJ2-3; D may be TRBD2 (5 bases). This CDR3 is built from 16 residues. Trimming removed 1 base from V and 1 base from J, with 12 bases in between. Germline CDR1 LNHDA, CDR2 SQIVND (reference sequence). The CDR3 region is CASSIGGGPRTDTQYF. In DNA form, the CDR3 reads TGTGCCAGTAGTATAGGTGGAGGACCTCGCACAGATACGCAGTATTTT.

This chain uses TRBV6-6 with TRBJ1-6, with D possibly matching TRBD1 (6 bases). This CDR3 has 14 amino acids. V was cut by 4 bases and J by 6 bases, with 10 bases left in between. The germline V gene encodes CDR1 MNHNY and CDR2 SVGAGI (reference sequence). The CDR3: CASSFRQANSPLHF. CDR3 sequence (DNA): TGTGCCAGCAGTTTCCGACAGGCTAATTCACCCCTCCACTTT.

The chain recombines TRBV11-2 with TRBJ1-1; D not resolved. V gave up 7 bases and J gave up 6 bases, with 18 bases separating them. Looked up from germline, CDR1 is SGHAT and CDR2 is FQNNGV. The length of the CDR3 is 14 residues. The CDR3 sequence: CASKREAGKAEAFF. The CDR3 bases are TGTGCCAGCAAGCGGGAAGCGGGGAAGGCTGAAGCTTTCTTT.

Here the CDR3 reads CASSRTAHSPLHF. CDR3 bases: TGTGCCAGCAGCCGGACAGCCCATTCACCCCTCCACTTT. The chain links TRBV6-5 to TRBJ1-6; tentatively, D is TRBD1 (6 bases). This CDR3 region has 13 residues. The germline V gene encodes CDR1 MNHEY and CDR2 SVGAGI. Trimming shortened V by 6 bases and J by 8 bases, and 11 bases separated the two germline ends.